This T cell receptor beta chain was found in a study of T cells in Graves' hyperthyroidism and ophthalmopathy. Uncontrolled infection, other autoimmune disease, pregnancy and lactation each barred patients from inclusion. Amplification of TCR beta CDR3 regions used RNA as the template. HTBI primers were the set used in a first-round RT-PCR of the TCR CDR3. TCRdb re-analysed the multiplex PCR reads in MiXCR, keeping a single row per CDR3 protein. Here the sample spans approximately 620,000 distinct CDR3 sequences, approximately 15% being singletons. This clonotype has a handful of counts. Between the trimmed V and J ends, which lost 5 bases and 2 bases, there was a span of 12 bases. Germline V lookup: CDR1 LNHNV, CDR2 YYDKDF (reference sequence). CDR3 length equals 14 residues.

This chain uses TRBV15 with TRBJ2-5; possible D gene TRBD1, 5 bases. This receptor was identified in a woman aged 40 to 55 with Graves' ophthalmopathy. The sequenced material came from blood. The CDR3 loop reads CATSVGPIQETQYF. In DNA form, the CDR3 reads TGTGCCACCAGCGTGGGGCCCATACAAGAGACCCAGTACTTC.